This TCR beta chain was retrieved from a study of T cell repertoires in cytomegalovirus infection. This clonotype was seen repeatedly, ten times or more. Its antigen is currently unknown. Germline assignment: CDR1 MGHRA and CDR2 YSYEKL. The V segment lost 0 bases and the J segment 5 bases; nucleotides outside the gene matches: 5. This CDR3 spans 15 amino acids. TCRdb independently ran MiXCR on the reads; one entry per CDR3 protein. Seen here are approximately 140,000 distinct CDR3 sequences, about 6.5% observed once, and the top ten hold more than 15%. Points from the study as a whole: Clonotype analysis showed dominance of the ex vivo response by HLA-C-restricted CMV-specific TCR beta clonotypes.

The sequenced material came from PBMCs. The receptor's source is a human donor in good health (CMV status not recorded). Some clones in this sample may be carry-over from other donors' samples. The chain carries TRBV4-1 and TRBJ2-7; 9 bases agree with TRBD1. Here the CDR3 reads CASSQETGGFDEQYF. Written as DNA, the CDR3 is TGCGCCAGCAGCCAAGAGACAGGGGGTTTCGACGAGCAGTACTTC.